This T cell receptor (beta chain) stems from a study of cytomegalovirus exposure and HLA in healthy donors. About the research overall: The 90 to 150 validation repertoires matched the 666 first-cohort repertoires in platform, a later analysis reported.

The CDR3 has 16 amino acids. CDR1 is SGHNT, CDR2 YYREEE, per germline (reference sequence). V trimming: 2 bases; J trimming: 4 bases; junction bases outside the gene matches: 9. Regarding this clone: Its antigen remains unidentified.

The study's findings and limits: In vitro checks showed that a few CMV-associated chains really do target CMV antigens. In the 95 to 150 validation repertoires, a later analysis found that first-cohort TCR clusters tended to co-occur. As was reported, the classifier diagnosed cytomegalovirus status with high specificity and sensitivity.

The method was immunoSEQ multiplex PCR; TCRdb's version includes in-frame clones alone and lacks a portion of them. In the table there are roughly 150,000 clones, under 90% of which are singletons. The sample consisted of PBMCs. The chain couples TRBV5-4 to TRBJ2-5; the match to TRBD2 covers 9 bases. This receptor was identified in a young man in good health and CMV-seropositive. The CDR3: CASSFGLAPSRETQYF. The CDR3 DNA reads TGTGCCAGCAGCTTTGGACTAGCGCCTTCTAGAGAGACCCAGTACTTC.